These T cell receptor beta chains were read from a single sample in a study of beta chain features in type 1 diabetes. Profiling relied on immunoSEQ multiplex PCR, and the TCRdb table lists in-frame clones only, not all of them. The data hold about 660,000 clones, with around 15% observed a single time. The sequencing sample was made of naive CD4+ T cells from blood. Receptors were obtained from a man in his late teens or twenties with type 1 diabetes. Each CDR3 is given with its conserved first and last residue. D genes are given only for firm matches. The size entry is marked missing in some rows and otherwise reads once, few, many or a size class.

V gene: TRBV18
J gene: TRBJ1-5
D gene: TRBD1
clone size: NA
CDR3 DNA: TGTGCCAGCTCACCGGGACAGGGGGATTGGCCCCAGCATTTT
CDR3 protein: CASSPGQGDWPQHF

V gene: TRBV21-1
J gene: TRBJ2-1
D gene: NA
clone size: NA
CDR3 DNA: TGTGCCAGCAGCTCAGGGGATGAGCAGTTCTTC
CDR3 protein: CASSSGDEQFF

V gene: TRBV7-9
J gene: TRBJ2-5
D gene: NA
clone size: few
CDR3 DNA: TGTGCCAGCAGCTTAGTTTATGGGGGGGAGACCCAGTACTTC
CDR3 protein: CASSLVYGGETQYF

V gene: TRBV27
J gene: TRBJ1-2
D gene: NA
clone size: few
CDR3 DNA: TGTGCCAGCAGTCCTCCGGACAGAAGATATGGCTACACCTTC
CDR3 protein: CASSPPDRRYGYTF

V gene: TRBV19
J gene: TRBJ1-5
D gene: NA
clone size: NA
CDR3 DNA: TGTGCCAGTAGTATGAAGAGCAATCAGCCCCAGCATTTT
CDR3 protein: CASSMKSNQPQHF

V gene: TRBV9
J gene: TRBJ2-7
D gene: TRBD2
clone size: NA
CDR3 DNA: TGTGCCAGCAGCGTTGGACTAGCGGGGTCCTACGAGCAGTACTTC
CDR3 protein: CASSVGLAGSYEQYF

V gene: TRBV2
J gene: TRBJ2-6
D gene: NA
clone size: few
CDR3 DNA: TGTGCCAGCAGATCCGGACAGGGGGCCAACGTCCTGACTTTC
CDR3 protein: CASRSGQGANVLTF

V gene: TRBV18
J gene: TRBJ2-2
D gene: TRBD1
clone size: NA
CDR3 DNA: TGTGCCAGCTCCCCAGGGACAGCGAACACCGGGGAGCTGTTTTTT
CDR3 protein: CASSPGTANTGELFF

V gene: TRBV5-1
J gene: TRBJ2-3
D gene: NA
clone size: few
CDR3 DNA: TGCGCCAGCAGCTTTGGAGGGGGGCTTACAGATACGCAGTATTTT
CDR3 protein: CASSFGGGLTDTQYF

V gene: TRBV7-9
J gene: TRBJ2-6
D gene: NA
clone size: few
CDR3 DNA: TGTGCCAGCAGCTCTACCGACGGGGCCAACGTCCTGACTTTC
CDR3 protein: CASSSTDGANVLTF

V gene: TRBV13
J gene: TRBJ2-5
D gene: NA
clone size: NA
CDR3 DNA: TGTGCCAGCTCAGCTCCGGGAGAGACCCAGTACTTC
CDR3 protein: CASSAPGETQYF

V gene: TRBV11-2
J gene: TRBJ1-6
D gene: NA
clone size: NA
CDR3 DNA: TGTGCCAGCAGCTTACAGGGATCGACCCTCCACTTT
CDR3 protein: CASSLQGSTLHF

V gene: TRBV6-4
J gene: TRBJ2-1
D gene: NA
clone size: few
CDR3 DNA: TGTGCCAGCAGTGACTCGACAGTCCAAACCCAGTTCTTC
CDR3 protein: CASSDSTVQTQFF

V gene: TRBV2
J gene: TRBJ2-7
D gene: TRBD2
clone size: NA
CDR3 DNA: TGTGCCAGCAGTCTGACTAGCGGGAGGACTTACGAGCAGTACTTC
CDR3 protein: CASSLTSGRTYEQYF

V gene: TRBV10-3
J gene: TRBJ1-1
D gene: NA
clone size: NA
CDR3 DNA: TGTGCCATTAAGGCCAGGGACGACACTGAAGCTTTCTTT
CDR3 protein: CAIKARDDTEAFF

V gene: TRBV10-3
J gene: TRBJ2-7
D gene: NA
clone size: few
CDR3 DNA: TGTGCCATCAGTACGGACCTTTTGAGCTCCTACGAGCAGTACTTC
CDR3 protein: CAISTDLLSSYEQYF

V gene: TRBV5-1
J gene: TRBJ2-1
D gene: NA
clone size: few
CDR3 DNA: TGCGCCAGCAGCGCTACCCGACAGGAGCAGTTCTTC
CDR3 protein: CASSATRQEQFF

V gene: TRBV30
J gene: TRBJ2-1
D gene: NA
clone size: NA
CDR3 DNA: TGTGCCTGGGCCCCCAGATCATACAATGAGCAGTTCTTC
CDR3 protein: CAWAPRSYNEQFF

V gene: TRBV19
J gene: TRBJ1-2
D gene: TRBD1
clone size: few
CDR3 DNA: TGTGCCAGTAGAGCCGGGACAGGGATGGCCTATGGCTACACCTTC
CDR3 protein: CASRAGTGMAYGYTF

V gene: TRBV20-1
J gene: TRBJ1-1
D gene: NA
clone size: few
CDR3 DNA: TGCAGTGCTAGGAGGATCCGGGAAGCTTTCTTT
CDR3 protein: CSARRIREAFF

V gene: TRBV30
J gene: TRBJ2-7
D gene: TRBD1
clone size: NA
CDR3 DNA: TGTGCCTGGAGTGTCCGGACAGGGGGGCCTACGAAGCAGTACTTC
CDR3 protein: CAWSVRTGGPTKQYF

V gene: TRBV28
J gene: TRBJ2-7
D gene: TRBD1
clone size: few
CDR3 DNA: TGTGCCAGCGGGACAGTCACCTACGAGCAGTACTTC
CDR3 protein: CASGTVTYEQYF